A single sample is the source of the 10 T cell receptor beta chains below, sequenced in a study of shared clonotypes between healthy human individuals. Assay used: immunoSEQ multiplex PCR; TCRdb lists only in-frame clones, some missing. The sample lists under 600,000 clones, around 81% seen once, with 12% in the top ten. Material: PBMCs. All receptors come from a woman in her thirties or forties in good health. Some clones in this sample may be carry-over from other donors' samples.

The rearrangement joins TRBV7-9 to TRBJ2-1; 10 nucleotides match TRBD2. In germline, CDR1 is SEHNR, CDR2 FQNEAQ (reference sequence). The CDR3 totals 15 residues. J was trimmed by 5 bases and V by 5 bases; bases with no gene match: 6. The CDR3 region is CASSQRGGFNNEQFF. The CDR3 DNA is TGTGCCAGCAGCCAGCGGGGGGGCTTCAACAATGAGCAGTTCTTC. The full variable domain, in which reference TRBV7-9 and TRBJ2-1 provide the parts outside the CDR3, is DTGVSQNPRHKITKRGQNVTFRCDPISEHNRLYWYRQTLGQGPEFLTYFQNEAQLEKSRLLSDRFSAERPKGSFSTLEIQRTEQGDSAMYLCASSQRGGFNNEQFFGPGTRLTVL.

This chain uses TRBV12-1 with TRBJ2-7; the D call in the table, TRBD2, was not verified against the DNA. TRBV12-1 is an annotated pseudogene. The CDR3 is 16 residues long. In DNA form, the CDR3 reads TGTGCCAGCAGCAACTCCATACCTACCCCTAGGTACGAGCAGTACTTC. This translates into CASSNSIPTPRYEQYF.

This clone came up once. This chain joins TRBV28 and TRBJ1-3, with D unresolved. The CDR3 spans 15 residues. V was trimmed by 2 bases and J by 0 bases, leaving 8 bases between them. In germline, CDR1 is MDHEN, CDR2 SYDVKM. The CDR3 sequence is CASSLTLGSGNTIYF. CDR3 nucleotides: TGTGCCAGCAGTTTAACACTAGGCTCTGGAAACACCATATATTTT.

The rearrangement uses TRBV6-1 and TRBJ1-1; 7 nucleotides line up with TRBD1. The CDR3 sequence is 14 residues long. CDR1 is MNHNS, CDR2 SASEGT, per germline. With V trimmed by 7 bases and J by 3 bases, 8 bases remained unmatched. CDR3 in DNA: TGTGCCAGCACTACCCGGGGACAGTACACTGAAGCTTTCTTT. As protein: CASTTRGQYTEAFF.

The rearrangement uses TRBV6-5 and TRBJ2-2, with 9 bases fitting TRBD2. V shed 6 bases and J 0 bases; nucleotides not matched to a gene: 2. CDR1 and CDR2 (germline): MNHEY, SVGAGI. CDR3 length equals 15 residues. CDR3 nucleotide sequence: TGTGCCAGCAGAGTAGCGGGAGCGAACACCGGGGAGCTGTTTTTT. It encodes CASRVAGANTGELFF.

V usage is TRBV28 and J usage is TRBJ1-5; D call uncertain. The CDR3 runs 14 residues. The V gene's germline CDR1 is MDHEN and CDR2 SYDVKM. Trimming stripped 4 bases from V and 3 bases from J, with 10 bases between. CDR3 DNA: TGTGCCAGCAGTTACAGAAGGCTCAATCAGCCCCAGCATTTT. Its translation is CASSYRRLNQPQHF.

This clone has just a few counts. The chain is built from TRBV11-1 and TRBJ2-5; 8 bases are a match to TRBD1. The V and J ends lost 4 bases and 2 bases, in that order; junction bases with no gene match: 12. Per germline, CDR1 SGHAT and CDR2 FQDESV (reference sequence). The CDR3 totals 17 residues. Here the CDR3 DNA reads TGTGCCAGCAGCTCCCGTTTTGGGACAGGACTTCAAGAGACCCAGTACTTC. Translation gives CASSSRFGTGLQETQYF.

J is TRBJ1-2 and V is TRBV5-1; D is perhaps TRBD1 (5 bases). Trimming removed 2 bases from V and 2 bases from J, with 10 bases in between. Germline loops: CDR1 SGHRS, CDR2 YFSETQ. The CDR3 runs to 14 residues. Written as DNA, the CDR3 is TGCGCCAGCAGCTTCGAGGGGCTAAACTATGGCTACACCTTC. This sequence encodes CASSFEGLNYGYTF.

The chain has TRBV7-3 and TRBJ2-1; TRBD1 matches at 10 bases. The germline gives CDR1 SGHTA, CDR2 FQGTGA. The V and J ends lost 5 bases and 4 bases, in that order; junction bases with no gene match: 5. The CDR3 has 15 residues. The CDR3 is CASSRQGARYNEQFF. The CDR3 nucleotides read TGTGCCAGCAGCCGACAGGGGGCGCGTTACAATGAGCAGTTCTTC.

The V gene is TRBV28, the J gene TRBJ2-7, with 7 bases identical to TRBD2. The ends lost 7 bases at V and 0 bases at J; junction bases unmatched: 9. CDR3 length: 15 amino acids. The V gene's germline CDR1 is MDHEN and CDR2 SYDVKM. CDR3 sequence (DNA): TGTGCCAGCAATCCCATGGGGGGGAGCTCCTACGAGCAGTACTTC. Translating it yields CASNPMGGSSYEQYF.